One and the same sample provided the 25 T cell receptor beta chains below, sequenced in a study of T cell responses to AZD1222 COVID-19 vaccine. Only in-frame clones appear in the TCRdb table, and some are missing; sequencing was by immunoSEQ multiplex PCR. The top ten hold roughly 0.6% of the sample, which has about 270,000 clones, 90% to 95% seen once. Sequencing used peripheral blood, obtained 28 days after the second AZD1222 dose. The receptor source for this set is an adult who received the AZD1222 COVID-19 vaccine.

The chain has TRBV6-6 and TRBJ2-7; D could derive from TRBD1 or TRBD2 (6 bases each). Trimming cost V 5 bases and J 6 bases, with 14 bases left between them. The CDR3 totals 13 residues. Germline V gene data show CDR1 as MNHNY and CDR2 as SVGAGI (reference sequence). The CDR3 loop reads CASSPRQEGEQYF. CDR3 nucleotide sequence: TGTGCCAGCAGTCCTCGACAGGAGGGCGAGCAGTACTTC.

This clone has just one count. This rearrangement joins TRBV7-2 to TRBJ2-2; D uncertain. Trimming cost V 3 bases and J 2 bases, with 4 bases left between them. This CDR3 contains 13 residues. Germline V gene sequence: CDR1 SGHTA, CDR2 FQGNSA. Here the CDR3 reads CASSFPNTGELFF. CDR3 DNA sequence: TGTGCCAGCAGCTTCCCCAACACCGGGGAGCTGTTTTTT. The full variable domain, its missing parts supplied by reference TRBV7-2 and TRBJ2-2, is GAGVSQSPSNKVTEKGKDVELRCDPISGHTALYWYRQSLGQGLEFLIYFQGNSAPDKSGLPSDRFSAERTGGSVSTLTIQRTQQEDSAVYLCASSFPNTGELFFGEGSRLTVL.

The genes are TRBV28 and TRBJ2-5, with TRBD1 matching over 9 bases. Germline V gene data show CDR1 as MDHEN and CDR2 as SYDVKM. The CDR3 runs to 14 residues. V lost 5 bases and J lost 5; bases outside the gene matches: 6. In DNA form, the CDR3 reads TGTGCCAGCAGTCCGCACAGGGGGCTGGAGACCCAGTACTTC. Encoded protein: CASSPHRGLETQYF.

V gene TRBV6-5 combines with J gene TRBJ2-7; D unresolved. V lost 11 bases, J lost 4 bases, and 21 bases lay in between. Germline V gene sequence: CDR1 MNHEY, CDR2 SVGAGI. The CDR3 contains 14 residues. CDR3 loop: CASAEPSTVYEQYF. The CDR3 region has the DNA TGTGCCTCGGCGGAACCCTCGACGGTTTACGAGCAGTACTTC.

The genes are TRBV4-2 and TRBJ1-2; 12 bases match TRBD1. Germline assignment: CDR1 LGHNA and CDR2 YNFKEQ. The CDR3 has 14 residues. Trimming cost V 1 base and J 8 bases; bases outside gene matches: 2. Written as DNA, the CDR3 is TGTGCCAGCAGCCAAGGGGACAGGGGGCCAGGCTACACCTTC. Translated, it gives CASSQGDRGPGYTF.

The chain is built from TRBV7-2 and TRBJ2-7; TRBD2 matches at 9 bases. Germline V gives CDR1 SGHTA, CDR2 FQGNSA. The CDR3 consists of 13 residues. Trimming removed 2 bases from V and 6 bases from J; junction bases left unmatched: 2. Written as DNA, the CDR3 is TGTGCCAGCAGCTTACTAGCGGGAAGCGAGCAGTACTTC. As protein: CASSLLAGSEQYF. The full variable domain, in which reference TRBV7-2 and TRBJ2-7 provide the parts outside the CDR3, is GAGVSQSPSNKVTEKGKDVELRCDPISGHTALYWYRQSLGQGLEFLIYFQGNSAPDKSGLPSDRFSAERTGGSVSTLTIQRTQQEDSAVYLCASSLLAGSEQYFGPGTRLTVT.

The chain is built from TRBV6-5 and TRBJ2-2; 9 bases are a match to TRBD2. Per germline, CDR1 MNHEY and CDR2 SVGAGI. V was clipped by 2 bases and J by 2 bases; unmatched bases: 3. The CDR3 covers 16 residues. CDR3 region: CASSYGTSSNTGELFF. For the CDR3, the DNA is TGTGCCAGCAGTTACGGGACTAGCAGTAACACCGGGGAGCTGTTTTTT.

This chain connects TRBV28 to TRBJ1-1, with 7 positions matching TRBD1. This CDR3 has 14 residues. Germline CDR1 and CDR2: MDHEN and SYDVKM. V shed 3 bases, J shed 5 bases, and the junction held 6 bases outside the gene matches. This CDR3 reads CASSLGRGLTEAFF. CDR3 bases: TGTGCCAGCAGTTTGGGCAGGGGGTTGACTGAAGCTTTCTTT.

This clone was counted a few times. This rearrangement joins TRBV29-1 to TRBJ2-1; the D gene could be TRBD1 or TRBD2 (5 bases each). The CDR3 contains 11 residues. Trimming shortened V by 7 bases and J by 1 base, and 5 bases separated the two germline ends. Germline CDR1 SQVTM, CDR2 ANQGSEA. As DNA, the CDR3 is TGCAGCGGGGGGTCCTACAATGAGCAGTTCTTC. It specifies CSGGSYNEQFF.

The chain has TRBV28 and TRBJ2-2; 8 nucleotides line up with TRBD1. The CDR3 sequence is 15 residues long. V lost 6 bases to trimming and J lost 1 base; unmatched junction nucleotides: 4. From germline, CDR1 is MDHEN and CDR2 SYDVKM. In nucleotides, the CDR3 is TGTGCCAGCAGGAGCGGACAGGGGAACACCGGGGAGCTGTTTTTT. Translation: CASRSGQGNTGELFF.

V is TRBV2 and J is TRBJ2-2; D perhaps matches TRBD1 (5 bases). This CDR3 contains 14 residues. With 10 bases removed from V and 2 bases from J, the gap between germline ends came to 14 bases. Per germline, CDR1 SNHLY and CDR2 FYNNEI. CDR3 DNA: TGTGCCAACAAAAGGACAATTAACACCGGGGAGCTGTTTTTT. Amino acid sequence: CANKRTINTGELFF.

This clone showed up just once. The chain has TRBV6-6 and TRBJ1-2; perhaps TRBD1 as D (6 bases). The CDR3 length is 14 residues. V was shortened by 6 bases and J by 3 bases, with 14 bases between the two germline ends. Germline assignment: CDR1 MNHNY and CDR2 SVGAGI (reference sequence). The CDR3 loop reads CASRPGHMDYGYTF. CDR3 DNA: TGTGCCAGCAGGCCGGGACACATGGACTATGGCTACACCTTC.

The table lists this clone with a count of one. The V and J genes are TRBV15 and TRBJ2-7; TRBD2 is a possible D gene (6 bases). The CDR3 is 15 residues long. Trimming cost V 5 bases and J 2 bases, with 16 bases left between them. Germline assignment: CDR1 LNHNV and CDR2 YYDKDF (reference sequence). The CDR3 sequence: CATSGRWDSAYEQYF. DNA of the CDR3: TGTGCCACCAGCGGGCGTTGGGACTCTGCCTACGAGCAGTACTTC.

This chain connects TRBV28 to TRBJ2-2, with D possibly being TRBD1 (6 bases). Germline loops: CDR1 MDHEN, CDR2 SYDVKM. This CDR3 has 12 amino acids. In DNA, the CDR3 is TGTCTAAGTAGGACAGCTGGCGGGGAGCTGTTTTTT. It encodes CLSRTAGGELFF.

The chain carries TRBV6-5 and TRBJ2-4; tentatively, D is TRBD2 (5 bases). V was pared by 5 bases and J by 7 bases, with 15 bases between. The CDR3 consists of 14 residues. Germline assignment: CDR1 MNHEY and CDR2 SVGAGI. CDR3 bases: TGTGCCAGCAGTCACGGGATGAGGGCCAACATTCAGTACTTC. The encoded protein is CASSHGMRANIQYF.

This clone was seen a single time. As DNA, the CDR3 is TGTGCCAGTAGTGCCGAGGTGGCTACCCTCTATGGCTACACCTTC. It encodes CASSAEVATLYGYTF. The V call is TRBV19, the J call TRBJ1-2; D ambiguous. This CDR3 has 15 amino acids. V lost 5 bases and J lost 4, with 17 bases in between. Germline CDR1 is LNHDA and CDR2 is SQIVND (reference sequence).

V is TRBV28 and J is TRBJ1-5, with 7 bases aligning to TRBD1. The germline V gene has CDR1 MDHEN and CDR2 SYDVKM. The CDR3 contains 14 residues. J was trimmed by 2 bases and V by 6 bases; bases with no gene match: 4. The CDR3 loop is CASRLTGGNQPQHF. CDR3 nucleotides: TGTGCCAGCAGGTTAACAGGGGGCAATCAGCCCCAGCATTTT.

The chain carries TRBV4-1 and TRBJ1-3; D not certain. The CDR3 runs to 14 residues. Between the trimmed V and J ends, which lost 2 bases and 8 bases, there was a span of 13 bases. Germline V gene lookup returns CDR1 MGHRA and CDR2 YSYEKL. The DNA for the CDR3 is TGCGCCAGCAGCCAAAACCCAACGGTACACACCATATATTTT. This encodes CASSQNPTVHTIYF.

The chain employs TRBV2 and TRBJ2-2; 7 bases align to TRBD2. CDR1 and CDR2 (germline): SNHLY, FYNNEI. The CDR3 extends over 14 amino acids. V dropped 6 bases and J dropped 5; count of bases not matched to a gene: 6. CDR3: CASSLREGTGELFF. The CDR3 DNA follows: TGTGCCAGCAGCCTCAGGGAGGGGACCGGGGAGCTGTTTTTT.

This clone has only one observation. The CDR3 nucleotides are TGTGCCAGCAGCACAGGAGGAAGTTATAGCAATCAGCCCCAGCATTTT. This sequence encodes CASSTGGSYSNQPQHF. The chain couples TRBV5-5 to TRBJ1-5; tentatively, D is TRBD1 (5 bases). Germline V gene data show CDR1 as SGHKS and CDR2 as YYEKEE (reference sequence). Trimming took 4 bases from V and 0 from J, leaving 14 bases between them. The length of the CDR3 is 16 residues.

The genes are TRBV7-9 and TRBJ1-4, with 12 bases that match TRBD1. Germline V gives CDR1 SEHNR, CDR2 FQNEAQ (reference sequence). J was trimmed by 8 bases and V by 6 bases; bases with no gene match: 10. The CDR3 contains 16 residues. The CDR3 nucleotides are TGTGCCAGCAGTCCACGGGACAGGGGGCTAGCGGAAAAACTGTTTTTT. Protein product: CASSPRDRGLAEKLFF.

The rearrangement uses TRBV24-1 and TRBJ2-3, with TRBD2 identical over 11 bases. The germline CDR1 and CDR2 sequences are KGHDR and SFDVKD. This CDR3 contains 18 residues. V was clipped by 2 bases and J by 1 base; unmatched bases: 7. The CDR3: CATSDYDLAGGGTDTQYF. The DNA of the CDR3 is TGTGCCACCAGTGATTACGATCTAGCGGGAGGAGGCACAGATACGCAGTATTTT.

The gene calls are TRBV12-5 and TRBJ2-1; maybe TRBD2 (6 bases). This CDR3 is 14 amino acids long. In germline, CDR1 is LGHNT, CDR2 FRNRAP. Trimming cost V 7 bases and J 3 bases, with 13 bases left between them. Here the CDR3 DNA reads TGTGCTAGTGCCCCGGGAGTTCGCTACAATGAGCAGTTCTTC. This translates into CASAPGVRYNEQFF.

The chain has TRBV5-8 and TRBJ2-3, with 11 bases lining up with TRBD2. CDR1 is SGHTS and CDR2 is YDEGEE in the germline V gene. The V gene end was trimmed by 4 bases and the J gene end by 6 bases; junction bases not matched to a gene: 7. The CDR3 runs to 15 residues. DNA for the CDR3: TGTGCCAGCAGCCCGACTAGCGGGGTGGGGGATACGCAGTATTTT. Amino acid sequence: CASSPTSGVGDTQYF.

This chain joins TRBV6-5 and TRBJ1-2, with 9 positions matching TRBD1. This CDR3 has 14 residues. The ends lost 5 bases at V and 4 bases at J; junction bases unmatched: 5. CDR1 and CDR2 (germline): MNHEY, SVGAGI. Here the CDR3 reads CASSIRQGGYGYTF. The DNA for the CDR3 is TGTGCCAGCAGTATACGACAGGGGGGCTATGGCTACACCTTC.